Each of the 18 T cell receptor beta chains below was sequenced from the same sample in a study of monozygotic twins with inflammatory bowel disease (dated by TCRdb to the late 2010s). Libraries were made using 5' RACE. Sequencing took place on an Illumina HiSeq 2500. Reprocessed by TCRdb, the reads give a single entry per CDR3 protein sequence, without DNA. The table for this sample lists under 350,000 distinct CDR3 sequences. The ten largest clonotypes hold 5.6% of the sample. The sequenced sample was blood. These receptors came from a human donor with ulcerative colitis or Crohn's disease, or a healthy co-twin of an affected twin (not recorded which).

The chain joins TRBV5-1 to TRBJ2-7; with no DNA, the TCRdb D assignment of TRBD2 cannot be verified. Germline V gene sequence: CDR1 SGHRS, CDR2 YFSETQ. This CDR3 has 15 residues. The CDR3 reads CASRLEGLAGDEQYF.

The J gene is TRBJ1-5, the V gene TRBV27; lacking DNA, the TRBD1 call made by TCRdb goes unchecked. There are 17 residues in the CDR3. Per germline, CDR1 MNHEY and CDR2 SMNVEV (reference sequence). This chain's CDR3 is CASSFTWTGVSNQPQHF.

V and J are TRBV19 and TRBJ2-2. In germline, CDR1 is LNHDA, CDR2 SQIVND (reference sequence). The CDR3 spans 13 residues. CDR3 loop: CASSIANAGELFF. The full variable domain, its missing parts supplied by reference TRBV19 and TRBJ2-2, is DGGITQSPKYLFRKEGQNVTLSCEQNLNHDAMYWYRQDPGQGLRLIYYSQIVNDFQKGDIAEGYSVSREKKESFPLTVTSAQKNPTAFYLCASSIANAGELFFGEGSRLTVL.

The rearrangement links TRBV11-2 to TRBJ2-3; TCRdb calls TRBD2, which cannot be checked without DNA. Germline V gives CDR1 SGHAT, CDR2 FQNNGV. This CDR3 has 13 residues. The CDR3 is CASSRVDFTTQYF.

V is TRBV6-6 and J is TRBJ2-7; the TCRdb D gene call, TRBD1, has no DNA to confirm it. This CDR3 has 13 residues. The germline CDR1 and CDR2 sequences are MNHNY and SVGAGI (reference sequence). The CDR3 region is CASNLFPGYEQYF.

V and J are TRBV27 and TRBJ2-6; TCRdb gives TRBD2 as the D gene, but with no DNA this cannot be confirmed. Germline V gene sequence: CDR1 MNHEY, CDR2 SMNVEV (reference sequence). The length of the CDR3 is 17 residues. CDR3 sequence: CASTLEGPYSGANVLTF.

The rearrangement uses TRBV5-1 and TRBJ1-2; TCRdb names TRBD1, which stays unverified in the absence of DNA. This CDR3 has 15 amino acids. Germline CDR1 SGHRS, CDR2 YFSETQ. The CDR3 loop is CASSLGFLTGYDYTF.

CDR3 in amino acids: CSATPGRGDTGELFF. The chain joins TRBV20-1 to TRBJ2-2; no DNA is available, so the TRBD1 call from TCRdb remains unchecked. In germline, CDR1 is DFQATT, CDR2 SNEGSKA (reference sequence). The CDR3 sequence is 15 residues long.

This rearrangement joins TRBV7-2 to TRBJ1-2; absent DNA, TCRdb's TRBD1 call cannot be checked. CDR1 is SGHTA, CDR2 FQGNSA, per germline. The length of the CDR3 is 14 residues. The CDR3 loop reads CASSLEPSGGGYTF.

The CDR3 reads CASSVDVQTKDTQYF. This rearrangement joins TRBV9 to TRBJ2-3; TCRdb gives TRBD2 as the D gene, but with no DNA this cannot be confirmed. Germline CDR1 and CDR2: SGDLS and YYNGEE. This CDR3 is 15 amino acids long.

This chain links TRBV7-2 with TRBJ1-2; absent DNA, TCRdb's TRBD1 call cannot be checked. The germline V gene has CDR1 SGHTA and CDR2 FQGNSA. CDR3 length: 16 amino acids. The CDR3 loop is CASSFLSMDRIYGYTF.

This CDR3 reads CSVDPSGANTGELFF. V and J are TRBV29-1 and TRBJ2-2; TCRdb picks TRBD2, but there is no DNA to check that call. This CDR3 spans 15 amino acids. Germline CDR1 and CDR2: SQVTM and ANQGSEA.

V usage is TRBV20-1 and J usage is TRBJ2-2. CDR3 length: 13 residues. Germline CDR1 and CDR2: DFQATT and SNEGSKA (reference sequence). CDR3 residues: CSARELASGELFF.

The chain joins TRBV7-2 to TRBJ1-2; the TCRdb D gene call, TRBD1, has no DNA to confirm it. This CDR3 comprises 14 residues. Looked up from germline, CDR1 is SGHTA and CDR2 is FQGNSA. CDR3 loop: CASSNRAGGYGYTF.

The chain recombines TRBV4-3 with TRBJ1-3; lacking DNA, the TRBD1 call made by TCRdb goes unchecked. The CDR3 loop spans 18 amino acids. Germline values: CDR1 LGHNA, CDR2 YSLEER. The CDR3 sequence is CASSQLFQGFYSGNTIYF.

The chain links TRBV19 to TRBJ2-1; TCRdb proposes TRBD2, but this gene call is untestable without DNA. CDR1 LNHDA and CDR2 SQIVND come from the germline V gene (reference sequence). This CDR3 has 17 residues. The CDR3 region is CASSLRRLAESSDEQFF.

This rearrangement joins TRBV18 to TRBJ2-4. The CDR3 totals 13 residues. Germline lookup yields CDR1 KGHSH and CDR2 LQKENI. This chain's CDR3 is CASSPGRENIQYF.

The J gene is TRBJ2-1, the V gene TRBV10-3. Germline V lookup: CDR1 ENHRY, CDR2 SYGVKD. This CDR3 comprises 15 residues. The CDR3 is CAISESGDSYNEQFF.